Sequencing of this T cell receptor beta chain was carried out in a study of graft-versus-host responses after intestinal transplantation (dated by TCRdb to about 2021). Study-wide context: Multivisceral, liver-intestinal, or isolated intestinal transplants were received by the recipients. Samples from a few later patients were sequenced in-house on an Illumina MiSeq with MiXCR processing rather than by the commercial service. Alloreactive clones were identified by sequencing pre-transplant mixed lymphocyte reaction products and comparing them with unstimulated pre-transplant donor and recipient T cells. A cohort of 20 to 25 intestinal transplant recipients, including one retransplant, was enrolled, and a few patients lacking pretransplant specimens were excluded. After intestinal transplantation, graft-versus-host and host-versus-graft alloreactive T cell clones in the graft, circulation and bone marrow were tracked using bulk TCR-beta CDR3 sequencing. Every recipient was given anti-thymocyte globulin induction, then maintenance tacrolimus and steroids for about 3 years. A peak of at least 4% donor T cells among recipient peripheral blood mononuclear cells was the definition used for donor T cell macrochimerism. Overall study outcomes, separate from this receptor: Patients with donor T cell macrochimerism had high GvH to HvG T cell clonal ratios in their allografts. Early after transplant, peak levels of circulating GvH clones were associated with declines in HvG clones. GvH clones were found in recipient bone marrow, and some of the GvH clones appeared earlier in ileal mucosa or blood, which is consistent with an intestinal mucosal origin. The conclusions were limited by the relatively low number and heterogeneity of the intestinal transplant patients.

Trimming takes 2 bases from V and 2 bases from J, and the germline ends sit 12 bases apart. The germline V gene encodes CDR1 MDHEN and CDR2 SYDVKM. CDR3 length: 15 amino acids, cysteine to phenylalanine. Only the CDR3 part of the read is kept: 45 bases, read in frame from the first base. Library method: the immunoSEQ multiplex PCR assay. For most patients, genomic DNA was isolated with the Qiagen DNeasy Blood and Tissue Kit and shipped frozen to Adaptive Biotechnologies for TCR sequencing. Adaptive Biotechnologies carried out high-throughput TCR-beta CDR3 sequencing of genomic DNA for most patients. The study's own analysis went as follows. Adaptive's ImmunoSEQ software supplied the TCR sequencing data for around 19 patients, while MiXCR and VDJtools were used to process three other patients. To correct CD4 versus CD8 sorting errors, sequences present in both subsets at a frequency ratio below 5:1 were removed. CDR3 nucleotide sequences shared between donor and recipient were removed because the origin of such sequences could not be assigned. To be classed as alloreactive, a clone needed at least 2-fold expansion over unstimulated cells and a minimum CFSE-low frequency of 0.002% (template counts) or 0.001% (read counts). Clones detected in sequenced pre-transplant spleen, lymph node, or MLR CFSE-low populations of the donor or recipient were defined as mappable. Cumulative frequency of alloreactive clones was calculated as a percentage of all sequences weighted by copy number. TCRdb's version of the immuneACCESS table is confined to in-frame rearrangements and falls short of the full clone set. An unresolved V gene accounts for under half of the shortfall where checked; the remainder is of unknown origin. The DNA was the basis for D and trimming; V, J and clone size are from that table. The sample table lists tens of thousands of clones, roughly four fifths of them with a count of one. The biggest ten clones account for about a sixth of the sample.

What the time point label conveys for this sample: cells obtained before transplantation from donor or recipient. CD3+CD4+ and CD3+CD8+ populations were FACS-sorted from unstimulated pre-transplant donor and recipient cells taken from spleen or lymph nodes. Concerning this clone itself: The antigen this receptor binds is unknown. Per-base quality was not reported, and no clone a single base away is much larger than it.

The sequence derives from a human donor who received an intestinal transplant. The chain joins TRBV28 to TRBJ1-1, and TRBD1 may be the D gene, going by 5 matching bases. The source material was unstimulated CD8+ T cells sorted from spleen or lymph node cells, sampled before intestinal transplant. The sequenced DNA: TGTGCCAGCAGTTTAGAACAGGCTACTAACACTGAAGCTTTCTTT. This is translated as CASSLEQATNTEAFF.